Below, 23 T cell receptor beta chains from the same sample are listed, as sequenced in a study of CD8+ T cells in alopecia areata (dated by TCRdb to between 2018 and 2020). The time point label of this sample denotes: less than 30 weeks on oral tofacitinib. This specimen's treatment or condition label, per the study, means: oral pan-JAK inhibitor, 5-10 mg twice daily. Library creation used the immunoSEQ multiplex PCR assay. RNA was extracted from all samples and reverse transcribed into cDNA, which served as template for TCR sequencing. Entries here come from immuneACCESS through TCRdb and include only in-frame sequences with V and J called. Some clones fail to appear in such tables; in the studies checked, an unresolved V gene covers under half of the shortfall, and the cause of the remainder is unknown. The sample has under 200,000 clones on record, 55% to 75% of them singletons. The top ten clonotypes cover more than 13% of the sample.

The sample in question was CD4+ T cells sorted from blood, obtained at week 24, from a patient treated with tofacitinib. These receptors all stem from a human donor with alopecia areata.

The chain joins TRBV11-2 to TRBJ2-3, with 8 bases that match TRBD1. Trimming at V came to 5 bases and at J to 4 bases, leaving 5 bases not matched to a gene. Germline CDR1 is SGHAT and CDR2 is FQNNGV. CDR3 length: 14 amino acids. The chain's CDR3 is CASSADRGPDTQYF. The CDR3 DNA follows: TGTGCCAGCAGCGCAGACAGGGGCCCAGATACGCAGTATTTT. The variable domain in full, with the rest retrieved from reference TRBV11-2 and TRBJ2-3, is EAGVAQSPRYKIIEKRQSVAFWCNPISGHATLYWYQQILGQGPKLLIQFQNNGVVDDSQLPKDRFSAERLKGVDSTLKIQPAKLEDSAVYLCASSADRGPDTQYFGPGTRLTVL.

This chain uses TRBV29-1 with TRBJ1-1; possibly TRBD1 for D (5 bases). Germline-derived CDR1 and CDR2 are SQVTM and ANQGSEA. The length of the CDR3 is 13 residues. The ends were cut back, 7 bases at V and 0 bases at J, with 12 bases in the middle. CDR3 sequence (DNA): TGCAGCGCGGGGCGCGGTCTGAACACTGAAGCTTTCTTT. Translation gives CSAGRGLNTEAFF. Looking up the rest from reference TRBV29-1 and TRBJ1-1 gives the full variable domain: SAVISQKPSRDICQRGTSLTIQCQVDSQVTMMFWYRQQPGQSLTLIATANQGSEATYESGFVIDKFPISRPNLTFSTLTVSNMSPEDSSIYLCSAGRGLNTEAFFGQGTRLTVV.

The rearrangement joins TRBV2 to TRBJ1-5; 7 nucleotides match TRBD1. Trimming took 4 bases from V and 6 from J; bases not matched to a gene: 6. This CDR3 has 14 amino acids. Germline CDR1 and CDR2: SNHLY and FYNNEI. This chain's CDR3 is CASSVQGTGQPQHF. Here the CDR3 DNA reads TGTGCCAGCAGTGTACAGGGGACCGGTCAGCCCCAGCATTTT.

This clone occurred many times. This chain connects TRBV7-2 to TRBJ2-7; TRBD2 is a possible D gene (6 bases). The CDR3 sequence is 14 residues long. V was pared by 5 bases and J by 4 bases, with 15 bases between. Per the germline V gene, CDR1 is SGHTA and CDR2 is FQGNSA. CDR3 sequence: CASSRHYGGYEQYF. Here the CDR3 DNA reads TGTGCCAGCAGCCGACACTACGGAGGGTACGAGCAGTACTTC.

V and J are TRBV4-2 and TRBJ2-7; D remains ambiguous. In germline, CDR1 is LGHNA, CDR2 YNFKEQ. Trimming removed 2 bases from V and 5 bases from J, with 10 bases in between. CDR3 size: 13 residues. The CDR3 DNA reads TGTGCCAGCAGCCAACCCAGCGAGGACGAGCAGTACTTC. Protein product: CASSQPSEDEQYF.

The table lists this clone with a count of one. The rearrangement uses TRBV11-2 and TRBJ1-1; 7 bases are shared with TRBD1. The CDR3 covers 14 residues. Germline lookup yields CDR1 SGHAT and CDR2 FQNNGV. V shed 2 bases, J shed 5 bases, and the junction held 5 bases outside the gene matches. The CDR3 spells CASSLLTGRTEAFF. In DNA form, the CDR3 reads TGTGCCAGCAGCTTACTGACAGGGCGGACTGAAGCTTTCTTT.

The V gene is TRBV18, the J gene TRBJ1-2; D gene uncertain. The CDR3 is 16 amino acids. Trimming took off 0 bases at V and 0 bases at J, with 11 bases between the two ends. Per the germline V gene, CDR1 is KGHSH and CDR2 is LQKENI. CDR3 protein: CASSPPSIGSNYGYTF. The CDR3 region has the DNA TGTGCCAGCTCACCACCCTCTATTGGGTCTAACTATGGCTACACCTTC.

This clone was seen a handful of times. The chain combines TRBV15 with TRBJ2-7; D is unresolved. The germline V gene encodes CDR1 LNHNV and CDR2 YYDKDF (reference sequence). Trimming pared 11 bases from V and 0 bases from J, leaving 17 bases between. The CDR3 covers 14 residues. The CDR3, as DNA: TGTGCCGTTTCCGGGCCCCTTAGCTCCTACGAGCAGTACTTC. It is translated as CAVSGPLSSYEQYF. The full variable domain, with the rest looked up from reference TRBV15 and TRBJ2-7, is DAMVIQNPRYQVTQFGKPVTLSCSQTLNHNVMYWYQQKSSQAPKLLFHYYDKDFNNEADTPDNFQSRRPNTSFCFLDIRSPGLGDTAMYLCAVSGPLSSYEQYFGPGTRLTVT.

This clone was counted a single time. The V call is TRBV7-9, the J call TRBJ2-3; D is ambiguous. The germline V gene has CDR1 SEHNR and CDR2 FQNEAQ (reference sequence). V lost 1 base and J 3 bases, leaving 5 bases between the germline ends. The CDR3 spans 13 residues. The CDR3 bases are TGTGCCAGCAGCTTAGGTGGGACAGATACGCAGTATTTT. Protein sequence: CASSLGGTDTQYF. The complete variable domain, with remaining parts taken from reference TRBV7-9 and TRBJ2-3, reads DTGVSQNPRHKITKRGQNVTFRCDPISEHNRLYWYRQTLGQGPEFLTYFQNEAQLEKSRLLSDRFSAERPKGSFSTLEIQRTEQGDSAMYLCASSLGGTDTQYFGPGTRLTVL.

V gene TRBV15 combines with J gene TRBJ2-7, with a weak D call TRBD2 (6 bases). Germline CDR1 LNHNV, CDR2 YYDKDF (reference sequence). The CDR3 runs 14 residues. Trimming took off 3 bases at V and 2 bases at J, with 11 bases between the two ends. CDR3 region: CATSRGGRTYEQYF. The CDR3 nucleotides read TGTGCCACCAGCAGGGGGGGACGGACCTACGAGCAGTACTTC.

The rearrangement uses TRBV29-1 and TRBJ2-2; D possibly corresponds to TRBD2 (7 bases). Trimming shortened V by 2 bases and J by 4 bases, and 11 bases separated the two germline ends. The germline V gene has CDR1 SQVTM and CDR2 ANQGSEA. This CDR3 has 14 amino acids. The CDR3 loop is CSVERGGITGELFF. Here the CDR3 DNA reads TGCAGCGTTGAAAGGGGGGGCATCACCGGGGAGCTGTTTTTT.

The J gene is TRBJ1-5, the V gene TRBV18; tentative D call: TRBD1 (6 bases). V was cut by 2 bases and J by 3 bases, with 11 bases left in between. The germline V gene encodes CDR1 KGHSH and CDR2 LQKENI. This CDR3 is built from 15 residues. CDR3 loop: CASSPKRDINQPQHF. The CDR3 region has the DNA TGTGCCAGCTCACCAAAAAGGGACATCAATCAGCCCCAGCATTTT.

The genes are TRBV30 and TRBJ1-3; D is perhaps TRBD1 (6 bases). CDR1 is GTSNPN, CDR2 SVGIG, per germline (reference sequence). This CDR3 is built from 15 residues. V was clipped by 0 bases and J by 8 bases, with 17 bases between them. The CDR3, as DNA: TGTGCCTGGAGTGTAACCCTACAGGGTGGGGACACCATATATTTT. As protein: CAWSVTLQGGDTIYF.

The chain employs TRBV5-6 and TRBJ1-5; D is unresolved. The germline gives CDR1 SGHDT, CDR2 YYEEEE. The length of the CDR3 is 12 residues. Trimming removed 2 bases at V and 7 bases at J, with 7 bases between. Here the CDR3 reads CASSFIDQPQHF. CDR3 sequence (DNA): TGTGCCAGCAGCTTCATCGACCAGCCCCAGCATTTT.

The CDR3 nucleotides are TGTGCCAGCAGACCCCCGCCTGGGACCCCAGAGACCCAGTACTTC. It encodes CASRPPPGTPETQYF. The chain carries TRBV7-2 and TRBJ2-5; D is possibly TRBD1 or TRBD2 (5 bases each). Germline V gene sequence: CDR1 SGHTA, CDR2 FQGNSA. V was trimmed by 6 bases and J by 4 bases, leaving 18 bases between them. The CDR3 extends over 15 amino acids.

This chain connects TRBV29-1 to TRBJ1-2, with TRBD1 as a possible D gene (5 bases). The CDR3 has 13 residues. The V end lost 6 bases, the J end lost 0 bases, and 11 bases lay between the germline ends. The germline V gene has CDR1 SQVTM and CDR2 ANQGSEA. CDR3 bases: TGCAGCGTGGGGACGGGACCTAACTATGGCTACACCTTC. Translation gives CSVGTGPNYGYTF.

Regarding this clone: The junction does not match germline at one end; this may be a read error. The V and J genes are TRBV11-1 and TRBJ2-7; 7 bases are a match to TRBD1. CDR1 is SGHAT and CDR2 is FQDESV in the germline V gene (reference sequence). The CDR3 runs 12 residues. The DNA of the CDR3 is TGTGCCAGCACATTAACAGGGGACGAACAGTACTTC. This encodes CASTLTGDEQYF. Full variable domain (rest looked up from reference TRBV11-1 and TRBJ2-7): EAEVAQSPRYKITEKSQAVAFWCDPISGHATLYWYRQILGQGPELLVQFQDESVVDDSQLPKDRFSAERLKGVDSTLKIQPAELGDSAMYLCASTLTGDEQYFGPGTRLTVT.

The V call is TRBV30, the J call TRBJ2-3, with D unresolved. From germline, CDR1 is GTSNPN and CDR2 SVGIG (reference sequence). The CDR3 covers 14 residues. V dropped 4 bases and J dropped 14 bases, with 25 bases sitting between them. The CDR3 nucleotides are TGTGCCTGGACACATGGGATGGCCCGCCTCGCTGGGTATTTT. Its translation is CAWTHGMARLAGYF.

This clone was observed a few times. V is TRBV5-1 and J is TRBJ2-7; D is unclear. This CDR3 comprises 12 residues. The ends were cut back, 7 bases at V and 2 bases at J, with 10 bases in the middle. CDR1 and CDR2 (germline): SGHRS, YFSETQ. CDR3 nucleotides: TGCGCCAGCGGACGTGACGCCTACGAGCAGTACTTC. Protein: CASGRDAYEQYF.

This clone was counted between two and nine times. The chain joins TRBV11-2 to TRBJ1-6; D uncertain. CDR3 size: 15 residues. The V end was cut by 3 bases, the J end by 6 bases, with 12 bases between. In germline, CDR1 is SGHAT, CDR2 FQNNGV. The CDR3 loop reads CASSFDPGPNSPLHF. The DNA for the CDR3 is TGTGCCAGCAGCTTCGATCCGGGCCCTAATTCACCCCTCCACTTT.

This clone is a singleton in its sample. CDR3 in amino acids: CASSYSGRQFF. CDR3 nucleotides: TGTGCCAGCAGTTACTCGGGCAGGCAGTTCTTC. V gene TRBV6-5 combines with J gene TRBJ2-1; D is uncertain. With 0 bases removed from V and 12 bases from J, the gap between germline ends came to 6 bases. CDR1 is MNHEY, CDR2 SVGAGI, per germline. The CDR3 runs 11 residues.

V gene TRBV5-1 combines with J gene TRBJ1-6; 9 bases map to TRBD1. Germline loops: CDR1 SGHRS, CDR2 YFSETQ. The trim removed 4 bases at V and 9 bases at J, leaving 8 bases unmatched. The CDR3 runs 15 residues. CDR3 nucleotides: TGCGCCAGCAGCGAATCCGGGACAGGGCGTTCACCCCTCCACTTT. It translates to CASSESGTGRSPLHF.

The V and J genes are TRBV5-4 and TRBJ2-1; no clear D. This CDR3 is built from 13 residues. The germline gives CDR1 SGHNT, CDR2 YYREEE (reference sequence). Trimming removed 5 bases at V and 6 bases at J, with 12 bases between. Here the CDR3 DNA reads TGTGCCAGCAGTCCTGAGAGCCCCAATGAGCAGTTCTTC. Its protein is CASSPESPNEQFF.